This TCR beta chain originates from a study of blood T cell repertoires in COVID-19. In the study overall: The origin of the acute and convalescent COVID-19 samples was the United States, Italy and Spain. T cells, B-cell-depleted T cells, or PBMCs provided the cDNA or gDNA that served as material.

The Seattle patients joined while their infection was active and were tracked longitudinally afterward. This clone occurred once. CDR3 length: 14 residues. V was pared by 1 base and J by 8 bases, with 4 bases of the junction left unmatched. CDR1 and CDR2 (germline): KGHSH, LQKENI. Original handling: Amplification of reference gene primers was used by the study to estimate nucleated cell counts. Produced via immunoSEQ multiplex PCR; TCRdb's table is partial and in-frame only. V and J calls and clone size come straight from that table; D and trimming were deduced from the DNA. The sample consists of a few hundred thousand clones, about 88% of them appearing once.

The sequencing sample was made of peripheral blood. The sequence was obtained from a woman aged 55-69 years with COVID-19, enrolled during active disease. This chain links TRBV18 with TRBJ1-4; 7 positions agree with TRBD1. In DNA form, the CDR3 reads TGTGCCAGCTCACCACAAGGGGGCCGGGAAAAACTGTTTTTT. Translation: CASSPQGGREKLFF.